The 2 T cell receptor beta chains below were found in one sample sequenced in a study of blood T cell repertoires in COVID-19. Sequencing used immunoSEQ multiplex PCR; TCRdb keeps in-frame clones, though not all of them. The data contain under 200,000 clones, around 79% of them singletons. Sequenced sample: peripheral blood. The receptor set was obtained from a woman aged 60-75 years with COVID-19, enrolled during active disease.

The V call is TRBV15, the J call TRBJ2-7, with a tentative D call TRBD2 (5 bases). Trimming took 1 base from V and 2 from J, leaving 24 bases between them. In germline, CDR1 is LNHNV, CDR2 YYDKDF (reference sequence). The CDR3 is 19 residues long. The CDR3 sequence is CATSRGFSGSWQMPYEQYF. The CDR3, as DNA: TGTGCCACCAGCAGAGGCTTTTCGGGGTCCTGGCAGATGCCCTACGAGCAGTACTTC.

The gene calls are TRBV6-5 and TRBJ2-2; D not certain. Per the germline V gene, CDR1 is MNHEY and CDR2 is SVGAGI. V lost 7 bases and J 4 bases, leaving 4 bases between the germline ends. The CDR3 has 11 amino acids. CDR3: CASTFTGELFF. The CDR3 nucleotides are TGTGCCAGCACCTTCACCGGGGAGCTGTTTTTT.